Below are 21 T cell receptor beta chains sequenced from a single sample in a study of blood T cell repertoires in COVID-19 (dated by TCRdb to the early 2020s). The method behind the library was the immunoSEQ multiplex PCR assay. TCRdb mirrors the immuneACCESS table, restricted to in-frame sequences. Some clones are absent from its copies; in checked studies, under half trace to an unresolved V gene, and the reason for the others is unknown. This sample comprises tens of thousands of clones, roughly 90% of them detected only once. Together, the top ten hold around 3.9% of the sample. Sequencing was carried out using peripheral blood. These receptors were collected from a man aged 45-60 years with acute or convalescent COVID-19.

This clone was counted a single time. V gene TRBV4-1 combines with J gene TRBJ2-2; TRBD2 is a possible D gene (6 bases). The V gene lost 2 bases and the J gene lost 5 bases, with 15 bases spanning the gap. CDR1 is MGHRA and CDR2 is YSYEKL in the germline V gene. The CDR3 has 16 amino acids. The CDR3: CASSQISVGGTGELFF. The CDR3 region has the DNA TGCGCCAGCAGCCAAATCTCCGTGGGGGGTACCGGGGAGCTGTTTTTT.

V and J are TRBV11-2 and TRBJ2-5; TRBD1 is a possible D gene (5 bases). The length of the CDR3 is 13 residues. The V end lost 5 bases, the J end lost 7 bases, and 14 bases lay between the germline ends. The germline V gene has CDR1 SGHAT and CDR2 FQNNGV. CDR3 sequence: CASSAPQGWTQYF. For the CDR3, the DNA is TGTGCCAGCAGCGCCCCCCAGGGATGGACCCAGTACTTC.

CDR3 in DNA: TGTGCTGCAAAGCGGGGTTCTTCGACTTGGAGTGGCTACACCTTC. This codes for CAAKRGSSTWSGYTF. J is TRBJ1-2 and V is TRBV19, with D hard to call. Germline assignment: CDR1 LNHDA and CDR2 SQIVND (reference sequence). The CDR3 loop spans 15 amino acids.

In its sample, this clone was seen once. V and J are TRBV5-5 and TRBJ1-5; D gene ambiguous. V was trimmed by 0 bases and J by 6 bases, leaving 7 bases between them. The CDR3 contains 13 residues. Germline CDR1 reads SGHKS; CDR2 reads YYEKEE (reference sequence). The CDR3 sequence is CASSLVPSQPQHF. In DNA, the CDR3 is TGTGCCAGCAGCTTGGTTCCGTCTCAGCCCCAGCATTTT.

The chain uses TRBV4-3 and TRBJ2-7; D is unresolved. CDR1 and CDR2 from the germline V gene are LGHNA and YSLEER. Trimming shortened V by 0 bases and J by 2 bases, and 14 bases separated the two germline ends. The CDR3 has 16 residues. CDR3 sequence (DNA): TGCGCCAGCAGCCAAGAGCCGAACTCACCTGCCTACGAGCAGTACTTC. Its protein is CASSQEPNSPAYEQYF.

The chain employs TRBV5-6 and TRBJ1-6; D is unclear. There are 18 residues in the CDR3. The ends were cut back, 0 bases at V and 4 bases at J, with 17 bases in the middle. CDR1 and CDR2 from the germline V gene are SGHDT and YYEEEE. Here the CDR3 reads CASSLGVGESLYNSPLHF. The DNA for the CDR3 is TGTGCCAGCAGCTTGGGGGTCGGGGAAAGCCTTTATAATTCACCCCTCCACTTT.

The chain carries TRBV4-1 and TRBJ1-3; 8 bases are shared with TRBD1. V gave up 4 bases and J gave up 0 bases; unmatched junction bases: 2. The CDR3 consists of 15 residues. The germline V gene has CDR1 MGHRA and CDR2 YSYEKL. CDR3 nucleotide sequence: TGCGCCAGCAGCCGAGACAGGGGCTCTGGAAACACCATATATTTT. Its translation is CASSRDRGSGNTIYF.

A few counts support this clone. The chain combines TRBV6-2 or TRBV6-3 with TRBJ1-2; possible D gene TRBD1, 6 bases. The CDR3 covers 16 residues. Germline CDR1 is MNHEY and CDR2 is SVGEGT. Between the trimmed V and J ends, which lost 0 bases and 4 bases, there was a span of 15 bases. CDR3 DNA sequence: TGTGCCAGCAGTTACTCGAACAGGGCAACCCTCTATGGCTACACCTTC. As protein: CASSYSNRATLYGYTF.

J is TRBJ1-1 and V is TRBV11-2; 9 bases line up with TRBD1. CDR3 length equals 15 residues. Germline values: CDR1 SGHAT, CDR2 FQNNGV. After removal of 6 bases from V and 4 bases from J, the junction contained 9 bases not matched to a gene. The CDR3 protein is CASRFTGGAVTEAFF. Written as DNA, the CDR3 is TGTGCCAGCAGGTTCACAGGGGGCGCGGTCACTGAAGCTTTCTTT.

The chain employs TRBV5-1 and TRBJ2-5; 8 nucleotides agree with TRBD1. Germline CDR1 SGHRS, CDR2 YFSETQ. There are 15 residues in the CDR3. V trimming: 5 bases; J trimming: 4 bases; junction bases outside the gene matches: 10. The CDR3 coding sequence is TGCGCCAGCAGGTTGAGACAGGGGATTTTAGAGACCCAGTACTTC. This sequence encodes CASRLRQGILETQYF.

V is TRBV7-2 and J is TRBJ2-3; 8 positions agree with TRBD2. The CDR3 has 15 residues. V lost 6 bases, J lost 1 base, and 6 bases stayed unmatched. From germline, CDR1 is SGHTA and CDR2 FQGNSA. The CDR3 region has the DNA TGTGCCAGCAGTCCCGGGACTAGGGGCACAGATACGCAGTATTTT. Its protein product is CASSPGTRGTDTQYF.

The rearrangement joins TRBV4-1 to TRBJ2-1; no definite D call. Germline V gene lookup returns CDR1 MGHRA and CDR2 YSYEKL. The CDR3 loop spans 17 amino acids. V was shortened by 0 bases and J by 1 base, with 13 bases between the two germline ends. The CDR3 here is CASSQDPSGLSYNEQFF. Written as DNA, the CDR3 is TGCGCCAGCAGCCAAGATCCCTCCGGGTTATCCTACAATGAGCAGTTCTTC.

The CDR3 loop is CASSTTSNEQFF. The CDR3 coding sequence is TGTGCCAGCAGCACCACATCCAATGAGCAGTTCTTC. The V and J genes are TRBV11-2 and TRBJ2-1; D is unclear. Germline-derived CDR1 and CDR2 are SGHAT and FQNNGV. Trimming took off 5 bases at V and 6 bases at J, with 8 bases between the two ends. There are 12 residues in the CDR3.

The chain combines TRBV27 with TRBJ1-1; no definite D call. Germline V gene sequence: CDR1 MNHEY, CDR2 SMNVEV (reference sequence). V lost 4 bases to trimming and J lost 7 bases, with 13 bases between them. This CDR3 contains 13 residues. The CDR3 region has the DNA TGTGCCAGCAGTTCGTCTCCAGGAAATGAAGCTTTCTTT. Protein sequence: CASSSSPGNEAFF.

The genes are TRBV7-8 and TRBJ2-1; 14 bases agree with TRBD2. This CDR3 has 15 amino acids. Germline values: CDR1 SGHVS, CDR2 FQNEAQ. With 5 bases clipped from V and 8 bases from J, the junction kept 5 bases outside the gene matches. The chain's CDR3 is CASSRTSGRRDEQFF. CDR3 nucleotide sequence: TGTGCCAGCAGCCGGACTAGCGGGAGGAGGGATGAGCAGTTCTTC.

This chain connects TRBV11-3 to TRBJ1-2; D not certain. The V and J ends lost 5 bases and 0 bases respectively, with 16 bases between them. The CDR3 runs 16 residues. Per the germline V gene, CDR1 is SGHNT and CDR2 is YENEEA. The CDR3 protein is CASSPSGGKANYGYTF. The CDR3 DNA is TGTGCCAGCAGCCCCTCCGGCGGCAAGGCTAACTATGGCTACACCTTC.

J is TRBJ1-5 and V is TRBV6-5; 10 bases map to TRBD1. The V and J ends lost 10 bases and 6 bases, in that order; junction bases with no gene match: 9. The CDR3 has 14 residues. Germline values: CDR1 MNHEY, CDR2 SVGAGI. CDR3 sequence (DNA): TGTGCCACAAGGGACAGGGGCCGAGGTCAGCCCCAGCATTTT. Its translation is CATRDRGRGQPQHF.

This clone was seen a single time. This chain joins TRBV18 and TRBJ1-5, with TRBD1 matching 7 bases. Losses at the gene ends were 4 bases for V and 4 bases for J; bases not matched to a gene: 4. CDR1 and CDR2 (germline): KGHSH, LQKENI. This CDR3 contains 14 residues. CDR3 sequence reads: CASSQGQRNQPQHF. DNA for the CDR3: TGTGCCAGCTCACAGGGACAGCGGAATCAGCCCCAGCATTTT.

This clone appeared a single time. The chain employs TRBV6-6 and TRBJ1-3; 7 positions agree with TRBD1. J gave up 0 bases and V 5 bases, and 7 bases lay outside the gene matches. CDR3 length equals 16 residues. CDR1 and CDR2 (germline): MNHNY, SVGAGI (reference sequence). Here the CDR3 reads CASSRNRGLSGNTIYF. CDR3 DNA: TGTGCCAGCAGTCGAAACAGGGGCCTCTCTGGAAACACCATATATTTT.

The J gene is TRBJ2-1, the V gene TRBV2; the match to TRBD2 covers 9 bases. V lost 7 bases, J lost 6 bases, and 10 bases stayed unmatched. The germline V gene encodes CDR1 SNHLY and CDR2 FYNNEI. This CDR3 is built from 15 residues. The CDR3 bases are TGTGCCAGCACCAGGACGGCGGGAGGGCCCAATGAGCAGTTCTTC. This translates into CASTRTAGGPNEQFF.

CDR3 nucleotide sequence: TGCGCCAGCACCCAGGGGGCGACTGGAAACACCATATATTTT. This sequence encodes CASTQGATGNTIYF. The gene calls are TRBV5-1 and TRBJ1-3, with 8 bases matching TRBD1. CDR1 is SGHRS, CDR2 YFSETQ, per germline. The V and J ends lost 6 bases and 2 bases, in that order; junction bases with no gene match: 4. The CDR3 is 14 amino acids.